This passage covers 21 T cell receptor beta chains from one sample sequenced in a study of blood T cell repertoires in COVID-19. Produced via immunoSEQ multiplex PCR; TCRdb's table is partial and in-frame only. The sample records roughly 150,000 clones, 80% to 90% being singletons. Material: peripheral blood. The source is a woman aged 55-75 years with COVID-19, enrolled during active disease.

The chain couples TRBV15 to TRBJ1-2; no firm D call. The germline gives CDR1 LNHNV, CDR2 YYDKDF (reference sequence). V lost 1 base to trimming and J lost 1 base, with 10 bases between them. There are 15 residues in the CDR3. CDR3 nucleotide sequence: TGTGCCACCAGCAGAGGCGGGAACATTAACTATGGCTACACCTTC. Protein sequence: CATSRGGNINYGYTF.

V gene TRBV9 combines with J gene TRBJ1-4; TRBD1 matches 7 bases. V gave up 4 bases and J gave up 0 bases; unmatched junction bases: 9. CDR3 length equals 17 residues. Looked up from germline, CDR1 is SGDLS and CDR2 is YYNGEE. DNA for the CDR3: TGTGCCAGCAGCCCTCGGACAGGACCCTCAACTAATGAAAAACTGTTTTTT. Amino acids: CASSPRTGPSTNEKLFF.

The chain has TRBV6-6 and TRBJ2-6; a weak D match, TRBD2 (5 bases). The CDR3 covers 17 residues. The V and J ends lost 6 bases and 0 bases respectively, with 15 bases between them. CDR1 is MNHNY and CDR2 is SVGAGI in the germline V gene (reference sequence). CDR3 sequence reads: CASSRRLGVSGANVLTF. CDR3 nucleotide sequence: TGTGCCAGCAGCCGACGCCTCGGGGTCTCTGGGGCCAACGTCCTGACTTTC.

The gene calls are TRBV5-4 and TRBJ2-1, with 11 bases that match TRBD2. Germline V gene data show CDR1 as SGHNT and CDR2 as YYREEE (reference sequence). V dropped 2 bases and J dropped 7; count of bases not matched to a gene: 11. The CDR3 has 17 amino acids. This chain's CDR3 is CASSLSLAGGQSNEQFF. The CDR3 DNA sequence: TGTGCCAGCAGCTTATCTCTAGCGGGGGGCCAATCTAATGAGCAGTTCTTC. The variable domain in full, completed from reference TRBV5-4 and TRBJ2-1, reads ETGVTQSPTHLIKTRGQQVTLRCSSQSGHNTVSWYQQALGQGPQFIFQYYREEENGRGNFPPRFSGLQFPNYSSELNVNALELDDSALYLCASSLSLAGGQSNEQFFGPGTRLTVL.

This clone has just one count. The chain carries TRBV10-2 and TRBJ1-1; D remains unclear. This CDR3 is built from 11 residues. V lost 7 bases to trimming and J lost 13 bases, with 16 bases between them. The germline V gene has CDR1 WSHSY and CDR2 SAAADI. CDR3 region: CASKEGRDGFF. CDR3 nucleotide sequence: TGCGCCAGCAAGGAGGGTAGGGATGGTTTCTTT.

The chain couples TRBV4-1 to TRBJ1-4, with 8 bases matching TRBD1. The ends lost 2 bases at V and 4 bases at J; junction bases unmatched: 3. The CDR3 extends over 15 amino acids. From germline, CDR1 is MGHRA and CDR2 YSYEKL. The CDR3 nucleotides read TGCGCCAGCAGCCAAACCGGGACAGGTAATGAAAAACTGTTTTTT. It codes for CASSQTGTGNEKLFF.

V is TRBV14 and J is TRBJ1-2; possible D gene TRBD1, 5 bases. Germline CDR1 SGHDN, CDR2 FVKESK. V was pared by 1 base and J by 0 bases, with 12 bases between. There are 16 residues in the CDR3. In DNA, the CDR3 is TGTGCCAGCAGCCAAGTGGGACTGGGAGCTAACTATGGCTACACCTTC. Protein product: CASSQVGLGANYGYTF.

This clone was found a few times. This chain connects TRBV4-1 to TRBJ1-1; D unresolved. The CDR3 runs to 14 residues. The V end lost 0 bases, the J end lost 5 bases, and 10 bases lay between the germline ends. Germline V CDR1 and CDR2: MGHRA, YSYEKL. In DNA form, the CDR3 reads TGCGCCAGCAGCCAAGACTGGGGAGGAACTGAAGCTTTCTTT. Amino acid sequence: CASSQDWGGTEAFF.

This clone was seen only a few times. The J gene is TRBJ1-2, the V gene TRBV5-1; 9 positions agree with TRBD1. This CDR3 comprises 17 residues. Germline values: CDR1 SGHRS, CDR2 YFSETQ. J lost 6 bases, V lost 2 bases, and 14 bases had no gene match. The CDR3 DNA reads as TGCGCCAGCAGCTTCAGGAATCCGGACAGGGGAGAGGATGGCTACACCTTC. Protein product: CASSFRNPDRGEDGYTF.

This chain connects TRBV7-2 to TRBJ2-5; TRBD1 is a possible D gene (5 bases). The CDR3 has 14 residues. Between the trimmed V and J ends, which lost 5 bases and 4 bases, there was a span of 14 bases. The V gene's germline CDR1 is SGHTA and CDR2 FQGNSA. The CDR3 spells CASSPPPRGETQYF. The CDR3 coding sequence is TGTGCCAGCAGCCCCCCTCCAAGGGGAGAGACCCAGTACTTC.

The chain is built from TRBV9 and TRBJ1-3, with D maybe TRBD1 (6 bases). The CDR3 covers 17 residues. The V gene's germline CDR1 is SGDLS and CDR2 YYNGEE. V was trimmed by 0 bases and J by 2 bases, leaving 15 bases between them. CDR3 loop: CASSVAPKDRTGNTIYF. The CDR3, as DNA: TGTGCCAGCAGCGTAGCTCCCAAGGACAGAACTGGAAACACCATATATTTT.

The chain has TRBV25-1 and TRBJ2-7; D is perhaps TRBD1 (5 bases). The V gene's germline CDR1 is MGHDK and CDR2 SYGVNS. Trimming cost V 4 bases and J 2 bases, with 12 bases left between them. This CDR3 contains 14 residues. CDR3 DNA: TGTGCCAGCAGTGGGGAAAGGGGTACCTACGAGCAGTACTTC. Encoded protein: CASSGERGTYEQYF.

This chain joins TRBV7-8 and TRBJ2-7, with 10 positions matching TRBD2. Germline lookup yields CDR1 SGHVS and CDR2 FQNEAQ. After removal of 0 bases from V and 3 bases from J, the junction contained 5 bases not matched to a gene. The CDR3 loop spans 16 amino acids. CDR3 residues: CASSLASASGSYEQYF. In DNA form, the CDR3 reads TGTGCCAGCAGCTTAGCATCGGCTAGCGGGAGCTACGAGCAGTACTTC.

This clone showed up just a few times. The chain couples TRBV6-2 or TRBV6-3 to TRBJ1-1; D might be TRBD1 (5 bases). CDR1 and CDR2 from the germline V gene are MNHEY and SVGEGT. Trimming removed 2 bases from V and 0 bases from J, with 10 bases in between. The CDR3 is 15 amino acids. CDR3 protein: CASSYGGTVNTEAFF. In DNA, the CDR3 is TGTGCCAGCAGTTACGGAGGGACGGTGAACACTGAAGCTTTCTTT.

The rearrangement links TRBV19 to TRBJ1-3; a weak D match, TRBD1 (5 bases). Deletions cut 5 bases from V and 0 bases from J, with 11 bases between. The CDR3 consists of 15 residues. Germline CDR1 is LNHDA and CDR2 is SQIVND (reference sequence). The CDR3 sequence: CASSPTGSSGNTIYF. CDR3 nucleotides: TGTGCCAGTAGTCCTACAGGAAGCTCTGGAAACACCATATATTTT.

This chain connects TRBV14 to TRBJ1-2; D unclear. This CDR3 comprises 12 residues. Germline values: CDR1 SGHDN, CDR2 FVKESK. Trimming took 8 bases from V and 7 from J, leaving 14 bases between them. CDR3 amino acids: CASRREGFGYTF. The CDR3 DNA reads TGTGCCAGCCGAAGGGAGGGCTTTGGCTACACCTTC.

The V gene is TRBV9, the J gene TRBJ2-1, with 8 bases that match TRBD2. The CDR3 is 16 amino acids. Germline V gives CDR1 SGDLS, CDR2 YYNGEE. V was clipped by 1 base and J by 7 bases; unmatched bases: 10. Here the CDR3 DNA reads TGTGCCAGCAGCGTACAAGCGGGAGTTCTTATGAATGAGCAGTTCTTC. As protein: CASSVQAGVLMNEQFF.

V gene TRBV6-5 combines with J gene TRBJ2-1, with 13 bases fitting TRBD2. The V gene's germline CDR1 is MNHEY and CDR2 SVGAGI. The CDR3 has 15 amino acids. V was pared by 7 bases and J by 6 bases, with 6 bases of the junction left unmatched. The CDR3 loop is CASTPTSGGANEQFF. CDR3 nucleotide sequence: TGTGCCAGCACTCCCACTAGCGGGGGGGCCAATGAGCAGTTCTTC.

The V call is TRBV19, the J call TRBJ1-2, with 11 bases that match TRBD1. This CDR3 has 13 amino acids. Germline lookup yields CDR1 LNHDA and CDR2 SQIVND (reference sequence). V shed 10 bases and J 8 bases; nucleotides not matched to a gene: 9. The CDR3 DNA sequence: TGTGCCATTCTTACCGGGACAGGGGGAGGCTACACCTTC. This gives the protein CAILTGTGGGYTF.

V and J are TRBV6-4 and TRBJ1-1; D gene ambiguous. V was clipped by 6 bases and J by 0 bases, with 8 bases between them. The CDR3 spans 13 residues. Germline lookup yields CDR1 MRHNA and CDR2 SNTAGT. CDR3 residues: CASRAQMNTEAFF. The CDR3 DNA reads as TGTGCCAGCAGGGCCCAGATGAACACTGAAGCTTTCTTT.

V and J are TRBV10-3 and TRBJ1-2; 7 nucleotides match TRBD1. The CDR3 has 14 amino acids. V lost 6 bases to trimming and J lost 4 bases; unmatched junction nucleotides: 8. Germline-derived CDR1 and CDR2 are ENHRY and SYGVKD. CDR3 sequence reads: CAISWDSTSYGYTF. In DNA form, the CDR3 reads TGTGCCATCAGCTGGGACAGTACCTCCTATGGCTACACCTTC.